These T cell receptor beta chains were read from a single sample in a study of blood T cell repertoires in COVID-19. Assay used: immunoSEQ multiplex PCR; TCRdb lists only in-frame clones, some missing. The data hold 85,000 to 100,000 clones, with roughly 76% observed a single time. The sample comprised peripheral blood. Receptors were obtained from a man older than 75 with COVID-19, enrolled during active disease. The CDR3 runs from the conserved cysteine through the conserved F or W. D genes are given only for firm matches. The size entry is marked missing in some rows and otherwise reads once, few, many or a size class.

TGTGCCAGCAGCCAAGGCAGGGCCAATTCACCCCTCCACTTT	CASSQGRANSPLHF	-	-	TRBV3-1/TRBV3-2	TRBJ1-6
TGTGCCAGCAAGAAGGGGGGGCCGATAGAGACCCAGTACTTC	CASKKGGPIETQYF	-	-	TRBV2	TRBJ2-5
TGTGCCAGTAGTCGGGACATCGCGGTCAAGGCCCAGCATTTT	CASSRDIAVKAQHF	-	-	TRBV19	TRBJ1-5
TGTGCCAGTAGTATGAGATCCGGTCAGCCCCAGCATTTT	CASSMRSGQPQHF	-	-	TRBV19	TRBJ1-5
TGTGCCAGCAGTGGGGGCGGCGGGCGGCAGACCCAGTACTTC	CASSGGGGRQTQYF	-	-	TRBV9	TRBJ2-5
TGTGCCTGGAGTGGACTAGCGGGGTCCAATGAGCAGTTCTTC	CAWSGLAGSNEQFF	-	TRBD2	TRBV30	TRBJ2-1
TGTGCCAGCAGCGCCCAACGACAAGCTGAAGCTTTCTTT	CASSAQRQAEAFF	-	-	TRBV6-5	TRBJ1-1
TGTGCCAGCAGCTTAGGGACTAGCCGATCTCCAAACAATGAGCAGTTCTTC	CASSLGTSRSPNNEQFF	-	TRBD2	TRBV7-6	TRBJ2-1
TGTGCCAGTATAGGGCGGGGTAATCGGAACACTGAAGCTTTCTTT	CASIGRGNRNTEAFF	few	-	TRBV19	TRBJ1-1
TGCGCCAGCAGCTCTGCTAGCAGGTACGAGCAGTACTTC	CASSSASRYEQYF	-	-	TRBV5-1	TRBJ2-7
TGTGCCAGCTCCATGACTAGCGGAGTTCGGGCCGAGCAGTACTTC	CASSMTSGVRAEQYF	-	TRBD2	TRBV18	TRBJ2-7
TGTGCCAGCAGTCCCTCAACTAGCGGGAACTCCTACGAGCAGTACTTC	CASSPSTSGNSYEQYF	few	TRBD2	TRBV3-1/TRBV3-2	TRBJ2-7
TGCGCCAGCAGTGAGGACCCAACAGGGAACACTGAAGCTTTCTTT	CASSEDPTGNTEAFF	-	-	TRBV10-1	TRBJ1-1
TGTGCCAGCAGCTCCCGGGACAACTATAATTCACCCCTCCACTTT	CASSSRDNYNSPLHF	-	-	TRBV13	TRBJ1-6
TGTGCCAGCAGTCTTCCCCTGACAGGGGCAAAGGACGAGCAGTACTTC	CASSLPLTGAKDEQYF	-	TRBD1	TRBV28	TRBJ2-7
TGTGCCAGCAGCCCCGGGACAGGGGCCTACGAGCAGTACTTC	CASSPGTGAYEQYF	once	TRBD1	TRBV5-5	TRBJ2-7
TGTGCCAGCAGTGAAGCGGAGGTAGCGGGGGCCTACGAGCAGTACTTC	CASSEAEVAGAYEQYF	-	TRBD2	TRBV2	TRBJ2-7
TGTGCCAGTAGTATAAGGACAGGGGATCAGCCCCAGCATTTT	CASSIRTGDQPQHF	-	TRBD1	TRBV19	TRBJ1-5
TGTGCCAGCAGTTATCAGACAGGGGGTGACCAAGAGACCCAGTACTTC	CASSYQTGGDQETQYF	-	TRBD1	TRBV28	TRBJ2-5
TGTGCCAGCACGTCGACAGCGTTTCAAGAGACCCAGTACTTC	CASTSTAFQETQYF	-	-	TRBV28	TRBJ2-5
TGTGCCACCGGAGCCTATGCCAACGAGCAGTACTTC	CATGAYANEQYF	-	-	TRBV15	TRBJ2-7
TGTGCCAGTAGTATACGCAGGGGGCCGTACGAGCAGTACTTC	CASSIRRGPYEQYF	few	TRBD1	TRBV19	TRBJ2-7
TGTGCCAGCTCACCATTCAGGGCGGTAAGCAATCAGCCCCAGCATTTT	CASSPFRAVSNQPQHF	-	-	TRBV18	TRBJ1-5
TGTGCCAGTACCGGGGGGCTAGCGGGGACCTACAATGAGCAGTTCTTC	CASTGGLAGTYNEQFF	-	TRBD2	TRBV19	TRBJ2-1
TGCAGTGCTAGTTGGGGGCTCTGGGACTATGGCTACACCTTC	CSASWGLWDYGYTF	-	-	TRBV20-1	TRBJ1-2